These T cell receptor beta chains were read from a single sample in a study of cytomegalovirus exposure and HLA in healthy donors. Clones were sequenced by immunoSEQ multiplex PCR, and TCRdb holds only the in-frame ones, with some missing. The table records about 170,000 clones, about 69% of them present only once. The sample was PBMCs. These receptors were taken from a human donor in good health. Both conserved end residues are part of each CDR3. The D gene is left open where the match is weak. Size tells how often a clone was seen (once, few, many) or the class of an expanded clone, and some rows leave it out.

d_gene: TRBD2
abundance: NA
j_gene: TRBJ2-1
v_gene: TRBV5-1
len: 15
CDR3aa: CASRFPSGSYNEQLF
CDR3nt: TGCGCCAGCAGGTTTCCTAGCGGCTCCTACAATGAGCAGCTCTTC

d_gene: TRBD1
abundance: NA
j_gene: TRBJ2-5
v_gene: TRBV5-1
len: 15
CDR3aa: CASGTGGHLQETQYF
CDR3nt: TGCGCCAGTGGGACAGGGGGTCACTTGCAAGAGACCCAGTACTTC

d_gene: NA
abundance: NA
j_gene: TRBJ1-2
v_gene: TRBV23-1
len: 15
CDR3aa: CASSQPRDSSYGYTF
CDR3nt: TGCGCCAGCAGTCAGCCACGGGACTCTTCCTATGGCTACACCTTC

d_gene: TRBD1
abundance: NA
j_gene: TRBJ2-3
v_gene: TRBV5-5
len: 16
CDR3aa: CASSRHPDRGEDTQYF
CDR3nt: TGTGCCAGCAGCAGACACCCGGACAGGGGGGAAGATACGCAGTATTTT

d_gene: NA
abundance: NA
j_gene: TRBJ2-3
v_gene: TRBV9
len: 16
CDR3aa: CASSVYPGHSTDTQYF
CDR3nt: TGTGCCAGCAGCGTCTACCCGGGACACAGCACAGATACGCAGTATTTT

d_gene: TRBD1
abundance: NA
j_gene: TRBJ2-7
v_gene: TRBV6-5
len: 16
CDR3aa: CASSYMGQQTDYEQYF
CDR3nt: TGTGCCAGCAGTTACATGGGACAGCAAACAGACTACGAGCAGTACTTC

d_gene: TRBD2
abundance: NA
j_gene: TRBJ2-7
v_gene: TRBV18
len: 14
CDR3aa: CASSPREGGYEQYF
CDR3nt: TGTGCCAGCTCACCTCGGGAGGGAGGCTACGAGCAGTACTTC

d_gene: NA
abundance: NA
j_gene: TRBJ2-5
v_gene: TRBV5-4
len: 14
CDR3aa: CASTSTGYQETQYF
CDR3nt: TGTGCCAGCACCTCCACAGGGTACCAAGAGACCCAGTACTTC

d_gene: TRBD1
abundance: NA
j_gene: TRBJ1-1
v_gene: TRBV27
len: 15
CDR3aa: CASSPLDRGHTEAFF
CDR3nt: TGTGCCAGCAGTCCCCTTGACAGGGGGCACACTGAAGCTTTCTTT

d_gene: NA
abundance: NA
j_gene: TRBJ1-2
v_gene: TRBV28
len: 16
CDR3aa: CASSSSVSGVGYGYTF
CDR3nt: TGTGCCAGCAGTTCATCCGTGTCCGGGGTAGGGTATGGCTACACCTTC

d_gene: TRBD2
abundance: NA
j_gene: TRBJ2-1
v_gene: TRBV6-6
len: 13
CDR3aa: CASRLAGGNEQFF
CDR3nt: TGTGCCAGCAGGCTAGCGGGGGGGAATGAGCAGTTCTTC

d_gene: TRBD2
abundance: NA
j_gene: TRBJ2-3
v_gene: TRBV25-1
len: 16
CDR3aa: CASCSGTSGSTDTQYF
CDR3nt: TGTGCCAGCTGCTCCGGGACTAGCGGAAGCACAGATACGCAGTATTTT

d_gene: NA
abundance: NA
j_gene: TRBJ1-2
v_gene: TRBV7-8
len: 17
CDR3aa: CASSLGGGDGVGYGYTF
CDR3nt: TGTGCCAGCAGCTTAGGGGGAGGGGACGGGGTTGGCTATGGCTACACCTTC

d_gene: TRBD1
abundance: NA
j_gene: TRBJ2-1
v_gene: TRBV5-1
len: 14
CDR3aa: CASSPGQGADEQFF
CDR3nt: TGCGCCAGCAGTCCGGGACAGGGGGCCGATGAGCAGTTCTTC

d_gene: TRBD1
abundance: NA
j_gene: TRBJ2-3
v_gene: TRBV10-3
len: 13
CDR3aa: CAINQGVGDTQYF
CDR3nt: TGTGCCATCAACCAGGGGGTTGGAGATACGCAGTATTTT

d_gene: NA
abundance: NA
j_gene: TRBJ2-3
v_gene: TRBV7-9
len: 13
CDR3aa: CASSFRSSDTQYF
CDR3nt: TGTGCCAGCAGCTTCAGGTCCTCAGATACGCAGTATTTT

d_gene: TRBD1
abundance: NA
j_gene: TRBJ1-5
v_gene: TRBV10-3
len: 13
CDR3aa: CAIRGQGTQPQHF
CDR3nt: TGTGCCATCAGGGGACAGGGTACACAGCCCCAGCATTTT

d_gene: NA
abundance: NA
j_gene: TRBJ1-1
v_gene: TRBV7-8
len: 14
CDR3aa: CASSLTGRNTEAFF
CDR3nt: TGTGCCAGCAGCTTAACCGGGAGGAACACTGAAGCTTTCTTT

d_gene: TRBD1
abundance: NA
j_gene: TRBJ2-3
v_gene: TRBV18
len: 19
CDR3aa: CASSPISVTGVRGTDTQYF
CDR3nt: TGTGCCAGCTCACCGATTAGTGTAACAGGGGTGAGAGGGACAGATACGCAGTATTTT

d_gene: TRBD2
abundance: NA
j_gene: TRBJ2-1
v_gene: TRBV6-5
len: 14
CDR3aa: CASSLGTNYNEQFF
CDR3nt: TGTGCCAGCAGTCTCGGGACTAACTACAATGAGCAGTTCTTC

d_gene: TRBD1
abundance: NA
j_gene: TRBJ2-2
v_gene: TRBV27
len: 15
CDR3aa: CASSSGTVLTGELFF
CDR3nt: TGTGCCAGCAGTTCCGGGACAGTACTCACCGGGGAGCTGTTTTTT

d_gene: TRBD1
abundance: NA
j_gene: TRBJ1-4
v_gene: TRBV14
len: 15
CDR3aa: CASSLNRDRPEKLFF
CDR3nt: TGTGCCAGCAGCTTGAACCGGGACAGACCTGAAAAACTGTTTTTT

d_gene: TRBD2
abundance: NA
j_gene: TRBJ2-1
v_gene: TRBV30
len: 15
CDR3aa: CAWSVLAGGQSEQFF
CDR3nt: TGTGCCTGGAGTGTACTAGCGGGGGGGCAAAGTGAGCAGTTCTTC

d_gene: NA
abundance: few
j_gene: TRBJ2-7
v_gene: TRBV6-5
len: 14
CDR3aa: CASSYRSGGYEQYF
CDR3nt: TGTGCCAGCAGTTACCGATCCGGGGGATACGAGCAGTACTTC

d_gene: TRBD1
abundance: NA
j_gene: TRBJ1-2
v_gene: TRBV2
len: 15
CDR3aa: CASSGQGARYYGYTF
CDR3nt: TGTGCCAGCAGTGGCCAGGGGGCGCGATACTATGGCTACACCTTC

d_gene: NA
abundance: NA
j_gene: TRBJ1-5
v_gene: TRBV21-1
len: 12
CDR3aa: CASSKVRSPRDF
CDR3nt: TGTGCCAGCAGCAAAGTCCGTAGCCCCAGGGATTTT

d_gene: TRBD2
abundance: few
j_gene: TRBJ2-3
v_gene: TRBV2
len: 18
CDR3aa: CASSLPTSGGPHTDTQYF
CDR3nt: TGTGCCAGCAGTCTCCCCACTAGCGGGGGGCCCCACACAGATACGCAGTATTTT